Each of the 8 T cell receptor beta chains below was sequenced from the same sample in a study of OX40 agonist ivuxolimab in advanced cancers. Profiling relied on immunoSEQ multiplex PCR, and the TCRdb table lists in-frame clones only, not all of them. The sample holds about 80,000 clones, 90% seen once. Specimen: CD4+ or CD8+ T cells sorted from blood, collected in a trial of the OX40 agonist ivuxolimab. The receptors derive from an adult with an advanced solid tumor such as melanoma, head and neck, liver or kidney cancer.

The chain has TRBV5-1 and TRBJ2-7; D may be TRBD2 (5 bases). The CDR3 totals 14 residues. Germline CDR1 is SGHRS and CDR2 is YFSETQ. V gave up 1 base and J gave up 4 bases, with 12 bases separating them. The CDR3 sequence is CASSLLPSPYEQYF. The CDR3 DNA follows: TGCGCCAGCAGCTTGCTCCCTAGCCCTTACGAGCAGTACTTC.

The rearrangement uses TRBV2 and TRBJ1-1; D perhaps matches TRBD1 (5 bases). The CDR3 totals 15 residues. V shed 0 bases and J shed 3 bases, with 11 bases lying between them. Germline V gene lookup returns CDR1 SNHLY and CDR2 FYNNEI. The CDR3 here is CASSEARGTDTEAFF. CDR3 DNA sequence: TGTGCCAGCAGTGAAGCGCGAGGGACGGACACTGAAGCTTTCTTT.

The rearrangement joins TRBV6-5 to TRBJ1-1; no reliable D call. Looked up from germline, CDR1 is MNHEY and CDR2 is SVGAGI. Trimming removed 2 bases at V and 4 bases at J, with 5 bases between. The CDR3 sequence is 12 residues long. The CDR3 region has the DNA TGTGCCAGCAGTTACGGACCCACTGAAGCTTTCTTT. This gives the protein CASSYGPTEAFF.

Comment on this clone: This sample also contains other DNA sequences that code for the same CDR3. The rearrangement joins TRBV28 to TRBJ2-7; D is uncertain. The CDR3 is made up of 11 amino acids. CDR1 MDHEN and CDR2 SYDVKM come from the germline V gene. V was shortened by 5 bases and J by 4 bases, with 6 bases between the two germline ends. The CDR3 sequence: CASSLRYEQYF. The DNA of the CDR3 is TGTGCCAGCAGTCTTAGGTACGAGCAGTACTTC.

CDR3 protein: CASSTPTGVRTGELFF. The CDR3 bases are TGTGCCAGCAGCACCCCTACAGGGGTTAGAACCGGGGAGCTGTTTTTT. J is TRBJ2-2 and V is TRBV7-2, with 7 bases that match TRBD1. The V and J ends lost 5 bases and 5 bases, in that order; junction bases with no gene match: 11. Germline lookup yields CDR1 SGHTA and CDR2 FQGNSA. This CDR3 is built from 16 residues.

V and J are TRBV2 and TRBJ1-6; D ambiguous. Trimming took off 6 bases at V and 8 bases at J, with 17 bases between the two ends. Germline V CDR1 and CDR2: SNHLY, FYNNEI. The CDR3 consists of 15 residues. CDR3 sequence (DNA): TGTGCCAGCAGGGAAAATAGGGTCCTCGATTCACCCCTCCACTTT. The encoded protein is CASRENRVLDSPLHF.

The rearrangement links TRBV5-1 to TRBJ2-3; TRBD2 aligns across 10 bases. Germline V CDR1 and CDR2: SGHRS, YFSETQ. The CDR3 totals 15 residues. V lost 4 bases to trimming and J lost 0 bases; unmatched junction nucleotides: 2. CDR3 sequence reads: CASSRTSGSTDTQYF. In DNA, the CDR3 is TGCGCCAGCAGCAGGACTAGCGGAAGCACAGATACGCAGTATTTT. The full variable domain, in which reference TRBV5-1 and TRBJ2-3 provide the parts outside the CDR3, is KAGVTQTPRYLIKTRGQQVTLSCSPISGHRSVSWYQQTPGQGLQFLFEYFSETQRNKGNFPGRFSGRQFSNSRSEMNVSTLELGDSALYLCASSRTSGSTDTQYFGPGTRLTVL.

The chain uses TRBV5-1 and TRBJ2-1; the D gene could be TRBD1 or TRBD2 (5 bases each). Trimming shortened V by 0 bases and J by 8 bases, and 12 bases separated the two germline ends. There are 14 residues in the CDR3. Germline V gene lookup returns CDR1 SGHRS and CDR2 YFSETQ. The CDR3 protein is CASSLAPGRDEQFF. The CDR3 bases are TGCGCCAGCAGCTTGGCCCCAGGGAGAGATGAGCAGTTCTTC.